The TCR beta chain described here comes from a study of T cell changes during pregnancy in multiple sclerosis. TCRdb keeps only in-frame clones here, not all; method: immunoSEQ multiplex PCR. This repertoire shows 30,000 to 35,000 clones, approximately 90% found once; its top ten account for about 11%. The CDR3 is 16 amino acids. V shed 2 bases and J 8 bases; nucleotides not matched to a gene: 10. Germline CDR1 MNHEY, CDR2 SMNVEV (reference sequence). The chain joins TRBV27 to TRBJ1-4; 8 positions match TRBD1. The sequence was collected from a female donor with multiple sclerosis, enrolled in a pregnancy study. The sample in question was CD8+ T cells from peripheral blood mononuclear cells, obtained before pregnancy. CDR3 residues: CASSLRVGQGREKLFF. The CDR3 nucleotides read TGTGCCAGCAGTTTAAGGGTTGGACAGGGACGCGAAAAACTGTTTTTT.